This TCR beta chain was retrieved from a study of shared clonotypes between healthy human individuals. Method: immunoSEQ multiplex PCR; TCRdb's copy keeps in-frame clones and lacks some. The top ten hold about a tenth of the sample, which has roughly 330,000 clones, less than 85% seen once. Points on this clone: As yet, its antigen is unknown.

This CDR3 spans 14 amino acids. The V end lost 5 bases, the J end lost 7 bases, and 15 bases lay between the germline ends. Germline lookup yields CDR1 SGHTA and CDR2 FQGNSA. Whole-study findings and limits: Sequencing depth was expected to affect clonotype sharing among donors.

The material sequenced was memory CD4+ T cells sorted from blood. Documented subset: CD45RA-negative fraction. The sequence came from a man aged 25 to 40 in good health. The genes are TRBV7-2 and TRBJ1-3, with D perhaps TRBD1 (5 bases). CDR3: CASSRRGTGNTIYF. The CDR3 DNA sequence: TGTGCCAGCAGCAGACGGGGGACCGGGAACACCATATATTTT.